Below, one TCR beta chain is given with its context. This clone was found once. Its antigen is not yet known. No qualities accompany the bases; no much larger clone lies one base away. In the paper's terms, the treatment or condition label means: AdE1-LMPpoly-expanded autologous EBV-specific T-cell therapy followed by anti-PD-1 nivolumab. The source of the sample is a study of EBV T-cell therapy then PD-1 blockade in nasopharyngeal carcinoma (dated by TCRdb to the early 2020s). Sequences LNHDA (CDR1) and SQIVND (CDR2) are obtained from the germline V gene (reference sequence). Here V drops 0 bases and J drops 0 bases, and the junction holds 1 base not matched to any gene. The CDR3, from cysteine to phenylalanine, totals 15 residues. Only the CDR3 part of the read is kept: 45 bases, read in frame from the first base. The Qiagen DNeasy Kit was used to extract genomic DNA from the sorted cells. The immunoSEQ platform was used for deep sequencing of the TCR beta chain. Concerning the study's data processing: Repertoire data analysis was performed with the immunoSEQ Analyzer software. Not all clones reach the TCRdb copy of this immuneACCESS table, which keeps in-frame sequences only. Checked studies attribute under half of the gap to unresolved V genes and leave the rest unexplained. For V, J and clone size, that table is used; D and trimming come from the DNA. Recorded for this sample are fewer than 25,000 clones; roughly 84% of them occurred a single time. The top ten clones comprise more than 25% of the sample.

Recombination joined TRBV19 with TRBJ1-1, with 7 bases matching TRBD1. This sequence originates from a man aged 35 to 55 with nasopharyngeal carcinoma. The source was CD8+ T cells from blood, collected at roughly day 61 from a patient whose treatment included autologous EBV-specific T cells and nivolumab. DNA sequence: TGTGCCAGTAGTATAGAGCAGGGGGTGAACACTGAAGCTTTCTTT. This yields the protein CASSIEQGVNTEAFF.